This T cell receptor (beta chain) originates from a study of cytomegalovirus exposure and HLA in healthy donors. Study in general: Earlier work reported 117 million unique TCR beta sequences from about 180 million T cells. Study outcomes and limitations: Later analysis indicated greater clonal expansion among HLA-associated TCR beta chains than among equally common other chains. Some V segments could not be told apart, so they were left out, TRBV6-2 and TRBV6-3 among them. In an earlier analysis, in 620 or so donors, most V segments appeared productive either ~87% or ~30% of the time.

Germline V CDR1 and CDR2: MGHRA, YSYEKL. Trimming stripped 4 bases from V and 5 bases from J, with 9 bases between. This CDR3 is 13 amino acids long. PCR employed 60 Vbeta and 13 Jbeta primers. Method: immunoSEQ multiplex PCR; TCRdb's copy keeps in-frame clones and lacks some. The data hold 90,000 to 120,000 clones, with around three quarters observed a single time. Details on this clone: As yet, its antigen is unknown.

The chain carries TRBV4-1 and TRBJ1-5; TRBD1 might be the D (6 bases). This TCR derives from a woman aged 18-35 years in good health and CMV-seropositive. Sample: PBMCs. Here the CDR3 reads CASSPGVDQPQHF. CDR3 coding DNA: TGCGCCAGCAGCCCAGGGGTTGATCAGCCCCAGCATTTT.